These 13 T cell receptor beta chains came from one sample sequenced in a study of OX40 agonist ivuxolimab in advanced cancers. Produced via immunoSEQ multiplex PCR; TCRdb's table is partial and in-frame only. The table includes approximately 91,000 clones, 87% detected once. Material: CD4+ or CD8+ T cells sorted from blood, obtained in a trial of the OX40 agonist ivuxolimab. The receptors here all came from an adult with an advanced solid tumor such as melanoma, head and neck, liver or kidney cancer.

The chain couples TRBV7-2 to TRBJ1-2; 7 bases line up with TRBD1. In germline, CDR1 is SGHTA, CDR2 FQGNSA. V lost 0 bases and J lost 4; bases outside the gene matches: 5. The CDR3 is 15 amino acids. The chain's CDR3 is CASSLARTGSYGYTF. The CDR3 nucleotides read TGTGCCAGCAGCTTAGCCAGGACAGGATCCTATGGCTACACCTTC. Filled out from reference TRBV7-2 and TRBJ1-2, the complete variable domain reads GAGVSQSPSNKVTEKGKDVELRCDPISGHTALYWYRQSLGQGLEFLIYFQGNSAPDKSGLPSDRFSAERTGGSVSTLTIQRTQQEDSAVYLCASSLARTGSYGYTFGSGTRLTVV.

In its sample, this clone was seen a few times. The CDR3 is CASAKRGMNTGELFF. For the CDR3, the DNA is TGTGCCAGCGCGAAGCGGGGGATGAACACCGGGGAGCTGTTTTTT. The chain couples TRBV19 to TRBJ2-2; 8 bases fit TRBD2. The V and J ends lost 9 bases and 1 base, in that order; junction bases with no gene match: 7. Germline V lookup: CDR1 LNHDA, CDR2 SQIVND (reference sequence). The CDR3 has 15 amino acids.

CDR3 nucleotide sequence: TGCGCCAGCAGCTTGGCGGGACAGGACTCCTACGAGCAGTACTTC. Its protein product is CASSLAGQDSYEQYF. The chain carries TRBV5-1 and TRBJ2-7; 8 nucleotides line up with TRBD1. This CDR3 has 15 amino acids. The germline V gene encodes CDR1 SGHRS and CDR2 YFSETQ. Unmatched junction bases numbered 2, after V lost 0 bases and J lost 0 bases.

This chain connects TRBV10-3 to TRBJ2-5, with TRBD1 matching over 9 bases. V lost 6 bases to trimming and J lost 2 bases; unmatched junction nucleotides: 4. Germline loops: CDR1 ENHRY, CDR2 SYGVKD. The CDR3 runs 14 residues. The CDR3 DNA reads TGTGCCATCAGAGGACAGGGGAGGCAAGAGACCCAGTACTTC. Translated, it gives CAIRGQGRQETQYF.

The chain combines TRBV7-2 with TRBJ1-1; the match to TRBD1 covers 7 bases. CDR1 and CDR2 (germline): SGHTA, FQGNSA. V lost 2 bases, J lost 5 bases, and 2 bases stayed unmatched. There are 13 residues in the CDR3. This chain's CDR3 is CASSLPGGTEAFF. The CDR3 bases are TGTGCCAGCAGCTTACCAGGGGGGACTGAAGCTTTCTTT.

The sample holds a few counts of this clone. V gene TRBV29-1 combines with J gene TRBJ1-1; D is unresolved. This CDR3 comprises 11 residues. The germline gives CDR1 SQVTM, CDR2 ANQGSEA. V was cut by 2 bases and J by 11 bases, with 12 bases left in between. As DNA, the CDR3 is TGCAGCGTTGAACGTGGAATGAGGGCTTTCTTT. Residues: CSVERGMRAFF.

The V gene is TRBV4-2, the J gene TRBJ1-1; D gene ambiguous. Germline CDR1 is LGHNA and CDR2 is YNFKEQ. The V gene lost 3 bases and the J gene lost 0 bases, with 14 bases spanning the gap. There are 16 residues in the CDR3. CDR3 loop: CASSQAAGAMNTEAFF. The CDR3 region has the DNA TGTGCCAGCAGCCAGGCGGCAGGAGCCATGAACACTGAAGCTTTCTTT.

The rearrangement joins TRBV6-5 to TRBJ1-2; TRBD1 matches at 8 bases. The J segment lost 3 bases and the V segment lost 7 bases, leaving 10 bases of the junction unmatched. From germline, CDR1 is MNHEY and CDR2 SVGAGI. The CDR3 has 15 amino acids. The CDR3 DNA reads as TGTGCCAGCACTCCGCCGGGACAGGTTTACTATGGCTACACCTTC. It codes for CASTPPGQVYYGYTF.

Here the CDR3 reads CASSQDLRETEAFF. The CDR3 coding sequence is TGCGCCAGCAGCCAAGATCTTCGGGAAACTGAAGCTTTCTTT. The rearrangement joins TRBV4-1 to TRBJ1-1; D not resolved. The CDR3 is 14 residues long. Trimming removed 0 bases at V and 5 bases at J, with 10 bases between. The germline gives CDR1 MGHRA, CDR2 YSYEKL.

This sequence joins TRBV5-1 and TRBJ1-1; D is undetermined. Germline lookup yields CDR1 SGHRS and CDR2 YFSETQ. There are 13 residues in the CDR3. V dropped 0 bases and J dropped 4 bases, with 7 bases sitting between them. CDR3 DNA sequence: TGCGCCAGCAGCTTGGATGGGGTCACTGAAGCTTTCTTT. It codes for CASSLDGVTEAFF.

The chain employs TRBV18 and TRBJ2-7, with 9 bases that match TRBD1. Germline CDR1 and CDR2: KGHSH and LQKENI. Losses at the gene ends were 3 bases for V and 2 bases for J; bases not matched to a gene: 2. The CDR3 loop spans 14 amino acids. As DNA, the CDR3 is TGTGCCAGCTCACCGGGACAGGGAACCTACGAGCAGTACTTC. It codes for CASSPGQGTYEQYF.

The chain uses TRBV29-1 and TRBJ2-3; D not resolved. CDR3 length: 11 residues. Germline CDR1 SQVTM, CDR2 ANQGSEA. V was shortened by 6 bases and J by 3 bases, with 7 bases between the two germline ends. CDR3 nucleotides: TGCAGCGTGGTGAGAACAGATACGCAGTATTTT. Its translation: CSVVRTDTQYF.

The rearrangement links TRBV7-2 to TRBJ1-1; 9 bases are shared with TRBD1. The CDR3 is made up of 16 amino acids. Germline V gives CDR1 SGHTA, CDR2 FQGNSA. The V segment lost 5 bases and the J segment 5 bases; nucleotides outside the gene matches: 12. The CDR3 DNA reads TGTGCCAGCAGCCGATTAGGGGGACAGGGCGGGACTGAAGCTTTCTTT. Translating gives CASSRLGGQGGTEAFF.